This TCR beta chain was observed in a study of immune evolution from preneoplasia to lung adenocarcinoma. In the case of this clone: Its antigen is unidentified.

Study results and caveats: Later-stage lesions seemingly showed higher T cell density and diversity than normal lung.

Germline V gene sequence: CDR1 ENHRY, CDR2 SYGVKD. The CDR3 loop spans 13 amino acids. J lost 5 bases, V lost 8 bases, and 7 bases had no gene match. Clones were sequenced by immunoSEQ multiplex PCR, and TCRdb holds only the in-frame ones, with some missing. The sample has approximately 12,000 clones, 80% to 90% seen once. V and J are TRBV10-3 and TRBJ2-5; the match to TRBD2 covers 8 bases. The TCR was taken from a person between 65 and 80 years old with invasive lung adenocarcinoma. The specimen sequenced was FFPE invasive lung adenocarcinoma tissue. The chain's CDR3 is CAIGREGRETQYF. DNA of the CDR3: TGTGCCATCGGCCGGGAGGGGAGGGAGACCCAGTACTTC.